This entry is about one T cell receptor beta chain. Other nucleotide sequences from this sample produce the same CDR3. The data stem from a study of blood T cell repertoires in COVID-19. Study information: Sites across the United States, Italy and Spain contributed samples from acute and convalescent COVID-19.

The repertoire was sequenced with immunoSEQ multiplex PCR; TCRdb's copy has only in-frame clones and lacks some. This sample yields hundreds of thousands of clones, of which approximately 86% are seen a single time; roughly 3.1% belongs to the top ten. The V and J ends lost 0 bases and 0 bases respectively, with 8 bases between them. This CDR3 spans 16 amino acids. The germline gives CDR1 LGHNA, CDR2 YNFKEQ. The TCR originated in a middle-aged woman with acute COVID-19. Sequencing input: PBMCs or T cells enriched from blood (not recorded which). The chain combines TRBV4-2 with TRBJ1-4; unclear D gene. In nucleotides, the CDR3 is TGTGCCAGCAGCCAAGATGCGCGGGCAACTAATGAAAAACTGTTTTTT. This translates into CASSQDARATNEKLFF.